This TCR beta chain was retrieved from a study of patients and donors after allogeneic stem cell transplantation. A single record per CDR3 protein comes from TCRdb applying MiXCR to the RT-PCR reads. The repertoire holds around 82,000 distinct CDR3 sequences, with roughly 4.9% as singletons. CDR1 SGDLS and CDR2 YYNGEE come from the germline V gene. This CDR3 spans 15 amino acids. Trimming took 0 bases from V and 0 from J, leaving 8 bases between them. The specimen was blood, either unsorted or a sorted T cell fraction (not recorded which). The TCR was taken from a human donor who was either an allogeneic HSCT recipient or a stem cell or donor lymphocyte infusion donor (not recorded which). It is not recorded whose cells these are; they may come from a transplant donor. The V gene is TRBV9, the J gene TRBJ2-3; D remains unclear. In DNA, the CDR3 is TGTGCCAGCAGCGTAGGCTCTACTAGCACAGATACGCAGTATTTT. Its protein is CASSVGSTSTDTQYF.